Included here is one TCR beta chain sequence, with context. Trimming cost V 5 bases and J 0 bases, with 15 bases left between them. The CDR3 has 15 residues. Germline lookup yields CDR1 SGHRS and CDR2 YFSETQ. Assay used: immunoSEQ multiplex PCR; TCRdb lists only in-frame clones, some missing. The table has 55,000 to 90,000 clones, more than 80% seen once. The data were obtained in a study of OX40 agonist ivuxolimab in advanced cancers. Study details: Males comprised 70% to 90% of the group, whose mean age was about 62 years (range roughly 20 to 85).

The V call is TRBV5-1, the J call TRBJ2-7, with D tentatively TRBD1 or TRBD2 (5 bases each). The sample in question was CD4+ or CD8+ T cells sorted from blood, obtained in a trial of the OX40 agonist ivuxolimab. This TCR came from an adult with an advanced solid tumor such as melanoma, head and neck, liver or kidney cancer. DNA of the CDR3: TGCGCCAGCAGGGCTGGGACGGCGAGCTCCTACGAGCAGTACTTC. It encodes CASRAGTASSYEQYF.